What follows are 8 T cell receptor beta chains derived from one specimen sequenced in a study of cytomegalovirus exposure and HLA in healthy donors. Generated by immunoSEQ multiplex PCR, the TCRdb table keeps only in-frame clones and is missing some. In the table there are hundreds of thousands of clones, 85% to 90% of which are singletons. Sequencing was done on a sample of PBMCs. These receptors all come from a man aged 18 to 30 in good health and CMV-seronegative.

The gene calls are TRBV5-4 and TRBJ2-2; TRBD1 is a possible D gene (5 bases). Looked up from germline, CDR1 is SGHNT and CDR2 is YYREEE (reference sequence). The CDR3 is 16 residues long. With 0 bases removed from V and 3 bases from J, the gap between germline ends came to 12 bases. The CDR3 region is CASSLGTVGDTGELFF. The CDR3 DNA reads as TGTGCCAGCAGCTTGGGGACGGTAGGGGACACCGGGGAGCTGTTTTTT.

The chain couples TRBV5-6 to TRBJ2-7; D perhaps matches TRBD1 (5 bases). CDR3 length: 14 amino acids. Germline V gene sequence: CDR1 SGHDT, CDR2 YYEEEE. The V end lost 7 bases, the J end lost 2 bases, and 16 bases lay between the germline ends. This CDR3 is CASALSDRPYEQYF. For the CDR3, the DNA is TGTGCCAGCGCCTTGAGTGACAGACCCTACGAGCAGTACTTC.

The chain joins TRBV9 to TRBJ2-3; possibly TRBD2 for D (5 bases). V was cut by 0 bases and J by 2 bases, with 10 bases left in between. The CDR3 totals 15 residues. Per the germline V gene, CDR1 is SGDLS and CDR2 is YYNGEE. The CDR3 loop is CASSVVSGYTDTQYF. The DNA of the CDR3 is TGTGCCAGCAGCGTAGTGAGCGGCTACACAGATACGCAGTATTTT.

The CDR3 DNA follows: TGTGCCAGCAGCTGGGAGGGGGGTAGGAAGACCCAGTACTTC. Translation gives CASSWEGGRKTQYF. This chain uses TRBV5-6 with TRBJ2-5; a weak D match, TRBD2 (7 bases). CDR3 length: 14 amino acids. CDR1 and CDR2 (germline): SGHDT, YYEEEE. V gave up 3 bases and J gave up 6 bases, with 15 bases separating them.

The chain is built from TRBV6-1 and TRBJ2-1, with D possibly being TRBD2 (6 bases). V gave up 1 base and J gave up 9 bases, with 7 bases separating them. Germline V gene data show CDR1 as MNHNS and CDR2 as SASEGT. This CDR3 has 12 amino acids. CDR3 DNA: TGTGCCAGCAGTGAAGGGCGGGGTGAGCAGTTCTTC. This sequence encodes CASSEGRGEQFF.

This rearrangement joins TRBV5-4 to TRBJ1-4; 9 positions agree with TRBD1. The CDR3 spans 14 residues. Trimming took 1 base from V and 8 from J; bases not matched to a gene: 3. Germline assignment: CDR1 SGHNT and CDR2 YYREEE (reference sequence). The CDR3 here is CASSLRQGGEKLFF. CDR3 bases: TGTGCCAGCAGCTTGCGACAGGGGGGCGAAAAACTGTTTTTT.

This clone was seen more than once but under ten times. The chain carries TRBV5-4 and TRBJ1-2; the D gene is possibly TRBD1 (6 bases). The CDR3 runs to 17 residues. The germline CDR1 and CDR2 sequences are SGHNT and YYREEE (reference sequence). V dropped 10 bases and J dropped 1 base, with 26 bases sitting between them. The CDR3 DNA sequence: TGTGCCGGTCAGGCCGATGACAGGACAGAGGATAACTATGGCTACACCTTC. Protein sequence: CAGQADDRTEDNYGYTF.

CDR3 nucleotides: TGTGCCAGCAGTTCGGGACTAGCGGGAGTAGGGGAGCTGTTTTTT. Amino acids: CASSSGLAGVGELFF. The V call is TRBV27, the J call TRBJ2-2, with TRBD2 matching over 14 bases. This CDR3 region has 15 residues. Trimming at V came to 4 bases and at J to 8 bases, leaving 3 bases not matched to a gene. CDR1 is MNHEY, CDR2 SMNVEV, per germline (reference sequence).